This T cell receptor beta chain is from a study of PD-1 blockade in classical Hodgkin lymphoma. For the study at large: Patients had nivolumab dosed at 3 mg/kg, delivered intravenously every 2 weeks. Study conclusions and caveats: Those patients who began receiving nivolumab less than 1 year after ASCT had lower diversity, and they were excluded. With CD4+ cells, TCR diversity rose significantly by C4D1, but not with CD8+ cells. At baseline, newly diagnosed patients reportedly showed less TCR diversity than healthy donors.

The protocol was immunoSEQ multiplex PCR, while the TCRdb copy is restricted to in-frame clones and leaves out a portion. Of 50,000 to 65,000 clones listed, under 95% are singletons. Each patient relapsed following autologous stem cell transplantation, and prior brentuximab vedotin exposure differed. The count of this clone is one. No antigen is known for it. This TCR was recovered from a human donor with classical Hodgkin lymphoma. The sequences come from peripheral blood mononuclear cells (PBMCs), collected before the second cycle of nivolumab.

CDR3 coding DNA: TGTGCCAGCAGCTCCTCGGGAGGGCTTAATGAAAAACTGTTTTTT. This gives the protein CASSSSGGLNEKLFF. This rearrangement joins TRBV7-9 to TRBJ1-4; D is uncertain. The germline CDR1 and CDR2 sequences are SEHNR and FQNEAQ (reference sequence). Trimming took off 4 bases at V and 4 bases at J, with 13 bases between the two ends. This CDR3 is built from 15 residues. Based on the CDR3 plus reference TRBV7-9 and TRBJ1-4, the full variable domain is DTGVSQNPRHKITKRGQNVTFRCDPISEHNRLYWYRQTLGQGPEFLTYFQNEAQLEKSRLLSDRFSAERPKGSFSTLEIQRTEQGDSAMYLCASSSSGGLNEKLFFGSGTQLSVL.